This T cell receptor (beta chain) was found in a study of technical replicates of blood from a handful of donors. Produced via immunoSEQ multiplex PCR; TCRdb's table is partial and in-frame only. The table records 45,000 to 60,000 clones, 80% to 95% of them present only once. With V trimmed by 3 bases and J by 7 bases, 7 bases remained unmatched. The CDR3 contains 14 residues. Germline V gene lookup returns CDR1 LNHDA and CDR2 SQIVND (reference sequence). This receptor was obtained from a human donor in good health. Some clones in this sample may be carry-over from other donors' samples. Sequenced sample: PBMCs. This chain uses TRBV19 with TRBJ1-2; TRBD1 agrees at 8 bases. The CDR3 sequence is CASSMGRGLAGYTF. CDR3 coding DNA: TGTGCCAGTAGTATGGGCAGGGGGCTGGCTGGCTACACCTTC.